This TCR beta chain was found in a study of vaccination and CD4 T cells after COVID-19. Across the study: As control conditions, cultures were given either a CEFX pool serving as positive control, an HIV-1 Nef pool, or no peptide at all. Findings and limits, study-wide: Median SARS-CoV-2-reactive clonotype numbers went up from roughly 19 to 38, but not significantly.

Treatment here: roughly 10-day PBMC culture with coronavirus spike peptide pools or control peptides (ViraFEST assay). Harvesting of the unexposed donor's CD4+ T cells predated the COVID-19 pandemic (2011-2018). Using peptide pools, antigen-specific T cells were expanded in ViraFEST before TCRs were sequenced. As concerns this clonotype: The antigen remains unidentified.

Scientists ran DNA taken from cultured CD4+ T cells through the Oncomine TCR Beta short-read assay for sequencing. One entry per CDR3 protein, called by TCRdb with MiXCR from the PCR reads. Among about 6,900 distinct CDR3 sequences listed, approximately 48% were seen once. Germline values: CDR1 MNHNS, CDR2 SASEGT. The CDR3 has 18 amino acids. V was pared by 5 bases and J by 5 bases, with 18 bases of the junction left unmatched. Sequencing was done on a sample of CD4+ T cells from blood, cultured in vitro. This receptor was identified in a human donor in good health. This chain joins TRBV6-1 and TRBJ1-2, with 9 bases lining up with TRBD1. CDR3 coding DNA: TGTGCCAGCAGTAGGCGGACAGGGGCGCAGGCTTCTGGGTATGGCTACACCTTC. Its protein product is CASSRRTGAQASGYGYTF.